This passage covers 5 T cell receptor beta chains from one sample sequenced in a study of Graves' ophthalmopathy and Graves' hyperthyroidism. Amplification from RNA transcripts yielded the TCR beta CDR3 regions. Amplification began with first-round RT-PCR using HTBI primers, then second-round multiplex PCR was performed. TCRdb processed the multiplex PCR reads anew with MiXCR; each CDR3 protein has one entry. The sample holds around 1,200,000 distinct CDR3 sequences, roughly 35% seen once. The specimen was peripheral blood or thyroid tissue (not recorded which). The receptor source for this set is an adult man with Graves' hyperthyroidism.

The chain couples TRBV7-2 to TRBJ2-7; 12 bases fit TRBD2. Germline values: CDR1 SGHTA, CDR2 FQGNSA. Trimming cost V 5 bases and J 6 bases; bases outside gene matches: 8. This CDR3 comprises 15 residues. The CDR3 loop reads CASSLLAGGMGEQYF. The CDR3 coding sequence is TGTGCCAGCAGCCTACTAGCGGGAGGAATGGGCGAGCAGTACTTC.

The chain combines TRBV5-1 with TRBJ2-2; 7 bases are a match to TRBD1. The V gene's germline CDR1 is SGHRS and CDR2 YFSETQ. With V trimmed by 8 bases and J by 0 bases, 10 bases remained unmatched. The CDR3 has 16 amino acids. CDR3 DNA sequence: TGCGCCAGTGCTCGACAGGGAAGCGCGAACACCGGGGAGCTGTTTTTT. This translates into CASARQGSANTGELFF.

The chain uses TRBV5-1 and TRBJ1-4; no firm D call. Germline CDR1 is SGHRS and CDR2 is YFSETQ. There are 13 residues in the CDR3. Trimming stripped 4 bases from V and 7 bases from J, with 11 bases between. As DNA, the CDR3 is TGCGCCAGCAGCGAGAGACAAGCTGAAAAACTGTTTTTT. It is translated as CASSERQAEKLFF.

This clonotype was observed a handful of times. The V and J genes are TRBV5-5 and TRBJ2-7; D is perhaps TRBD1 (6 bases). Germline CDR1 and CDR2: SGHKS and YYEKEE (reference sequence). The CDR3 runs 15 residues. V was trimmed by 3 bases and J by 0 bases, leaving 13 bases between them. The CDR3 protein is CASSSTDRSSYEQYF. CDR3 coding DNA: TGTGCCAGCAGCTCAACAGACAGGAGCTCCTACGAGCAGTACTTC.

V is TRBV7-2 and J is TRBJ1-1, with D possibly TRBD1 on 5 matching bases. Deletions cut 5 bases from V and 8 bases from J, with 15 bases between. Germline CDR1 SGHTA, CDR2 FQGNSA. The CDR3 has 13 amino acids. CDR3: CASSPTPGPEAFF. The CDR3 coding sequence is TGTGCCAGCAGCCCCACCCCAGGGCCAGAAGCTTTCTTT.